The entry that follows covers one T cell receptor (beta chain) sequence. Antigen unknown. Individuals with alopecia areata gave both lesional scalp punch biopsies and peripheral blood for collection. V was clipped by 5 bases and J by 6 bases; unmatched bases: 12. The CDR3 consists of 15 residues. Germline values: CDR1 GTSNPN, CDR2 SVGIG (reference sequence). The data stem from a study of CD8+ T cells in alopecia areata. The sequencing template was cDNA reverse transcribed from extracted RNA. The repertoire was sequenced with immunoSEQ multiplex PCR; TCRdb's copy has only in-frame clones and lacks some. The sample lists more than 75,000 clones, roughly two fifths occurring once. Study results and limitations: Patients shared TCRs less clearly than mice did, possibly for HLA-related reasons.

The sequenced sample was CD4+ T cells sorted from blood. This clonotype was obtained from a human donor with alopecia areata. The chain carries TRBV30 and TRBJ2-3; 9 nucleotides line up with TRBD2. CDR3 bases: TGTGCCTGGGCCCGCCTGGCGGGAGGGGGGGATACGCAGTATTTT. Protein sequence: CAWARLAGGGDTQYF. Looking up the rest from reference TRBV30 and TRBJ2-3 gives the full variable domain: SQTIHQWPATLVQPVGSPLSLECTVEGTSNPNLYWYRQAAGRGLQLLFYSVGIGQISSEVPQNLSASRPQDRQFILSSKKLLLSDSGFYLCAWARLAGGGDTQYFGPGTRLTVL.